In this sample, the clone carrying this T cell receptor beta chain turned up a few times. The antigen is unknown. Germline assignment: CDR1 LNHDA and CDR2 SQIVND (reference sequence). This CDR3 is 17 amino acids long. Trimming cost V 4 bases and J 4 bases; bases outside gene matches: 14. TCRdb re-called the RT-PCR reads through MiXCR, storing one row per CDR3 protein. The table lists 500,000 to 750,000 distinct CDR3 sequences, about 15% of them singletons. This entry belongs to a study of response to subunit inactivated influenza vaccine. The study's findings and limits: There was a suggestion from the authors that each seasonal influenza vaccination recruits few new T cells.

The receptor was isolated from a man in his fifties or sixties who received an inactivated influenza vaccine. This chain joins TRBV19 and TRBJ2-7; 9 bases match TRBD2. The sample here was PBMCs from blood, taken about 13 days after vaccination. In DNA, the CDR3 is TGTGCCAGTAGTACTTCGTGGCTAGCGGGACCTACTTACGAGCAGTACTTC. It encodes CASSTSWLAGPTYEQYF.